Only one count was recorded for the clone carrying this T cell receptor (beta chain). Its antigen is not identified. When the RNA was reverse transcribed, random hexamers were used with an input of roughly 0.45 to 1 ug. TCR beta CDR3 was amplified by immunoSEQ multiplex PCR. This amplification extended across 54 Vbeta and 13 Jbeta segments. One entry per CDR3 protein, called by TCRdb with MiXCR from the immunoSEQ multiplex PCR reads. Of about 180,000 distinct CDR3 sequences detected, more than 90% appear once; the ten largest clones hold more than 0.09%. This specimen comes from a study of CD8 T cells in Susac syndrome. Study observations and caveats: The study conceded that relatively few individuals underwent its TCR sequencing and HLA analysis.

TCR beta was sequenced from blood CD8+ and CD4+ T cells. CDR3 length: 17 residues. V shed 3 bases, J shed 4 bases, and the junction held 7 bases outside the gene matches. Germline values: CDR1 SGDLS, CDR2 YYNGEE. The source of this sequence is a human donor with multiple sclerosis. The rearrangement uses TRBV9 and TRBJ1-4, with 12 positions matching TRBD1. The sequenced material came from CD4+ T cells from PBMCs. The CDR3 reads CASSATGTGGLNEKLFF. CDR3 coding DNA: TGTGCCAGCAGCGCCACCGGGACAGGGGGCCTTAATGAAAAACTGTTTTTT.